Detailed here is one TCR beta chain. What it binds is not known. A second roughly 6 to 11 cycle PCR used barcoded and J-beta primers. The yield of each sample was at least 3 million CDR3-containing paired-end reads. TCRdb re-derived calls from the 5' RACE reads in MiXCR, one entry per CDR3 protein. The table records some 640,000 distinct CDR3 sequences, around 49% of them present only once. V lost 0 bases and J lost 0, with 6 bases in between. The germline gives CDR1 LGHNA, CDR2 YNFKEQ. CDR3 length: 15 residues. This specimen belongs to a study of blood T cells in healthy people across ages. Study-wide points: In older individuals, TCR beta diversity per million T cells was lower, falling roughly linearly with age.

This receptor was obtained from a woman aged 55-70 years in good health. The sequenced material came from blood. The chain is built from TRBV4-2 and TRBJ1-5; D not certain. The CDR3 loop reads CASSQEPSSNQPQHF. In nucleotides, the CDR3 is TGTGCCAGCAGCCAAGAGCCTAGTAGCAATCAGCCCCAGCATTTT.